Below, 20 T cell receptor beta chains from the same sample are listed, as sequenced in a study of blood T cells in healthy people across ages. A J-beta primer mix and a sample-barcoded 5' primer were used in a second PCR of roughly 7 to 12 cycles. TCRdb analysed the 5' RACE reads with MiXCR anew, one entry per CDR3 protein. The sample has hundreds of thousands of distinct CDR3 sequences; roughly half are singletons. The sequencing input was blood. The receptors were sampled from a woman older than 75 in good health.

The chain's CDR3 is CASGGIGQPQHF. The CDR3 DNA is TGTGCCAGCGGTGGGATAGGTCAGCCCCAGCATTTT. The J gene is TRBJ1-5, the V gene TRBV9, with unresolved D. The germline gives CDR1 SGDLS, CDR2 YYNGEE. Trimming took 7 bases from V and 6 from J, leaving 11 bases between them. This CDR3 spans 12 amino acids.

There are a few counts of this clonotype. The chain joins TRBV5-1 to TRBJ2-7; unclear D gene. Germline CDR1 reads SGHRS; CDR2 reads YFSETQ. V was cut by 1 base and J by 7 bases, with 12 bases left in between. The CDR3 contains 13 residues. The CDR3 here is CASSLISLGEQYF. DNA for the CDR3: TGCGCCAGCAGCTTGATCAGCTTAGGTGAGCAGTACTTC.

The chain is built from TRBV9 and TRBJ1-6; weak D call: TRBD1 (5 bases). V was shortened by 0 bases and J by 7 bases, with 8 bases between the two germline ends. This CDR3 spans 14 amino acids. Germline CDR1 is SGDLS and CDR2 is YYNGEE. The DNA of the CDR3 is TGTGCCAGCAGCGTAGAGGCAGGGAATTCACCCCTCCACTTT. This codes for CASSVEAGNSPLHF.

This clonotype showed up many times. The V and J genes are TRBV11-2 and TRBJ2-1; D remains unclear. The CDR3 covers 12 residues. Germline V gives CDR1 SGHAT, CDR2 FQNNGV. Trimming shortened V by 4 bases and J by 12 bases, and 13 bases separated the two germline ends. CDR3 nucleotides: TGTGCCAGCAGCTCTTCTGGTCTAGGGCAGTTCTTC. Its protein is CASSSSGLGQFF.

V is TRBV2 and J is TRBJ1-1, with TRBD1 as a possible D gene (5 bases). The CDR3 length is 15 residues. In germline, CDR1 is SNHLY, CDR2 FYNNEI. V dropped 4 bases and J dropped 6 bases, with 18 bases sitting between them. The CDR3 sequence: CASSVEGRMFAEAFF. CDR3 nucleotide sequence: TGTGCCAGCAGTGTGGAGGGACGTATGTTCGCTGAAGCTTTCTTT. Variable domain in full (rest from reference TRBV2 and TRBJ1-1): EPEVTQTPSHQVTQMGQEVILRCVPISNHLYFYWYRQILGQKVEFLVSFYNNEISEKSEIFDDQFSVERPDGSNFTLKIRSTKLEDSAMYFCASSVEGRMFAEAFFGQGTRLTVV.

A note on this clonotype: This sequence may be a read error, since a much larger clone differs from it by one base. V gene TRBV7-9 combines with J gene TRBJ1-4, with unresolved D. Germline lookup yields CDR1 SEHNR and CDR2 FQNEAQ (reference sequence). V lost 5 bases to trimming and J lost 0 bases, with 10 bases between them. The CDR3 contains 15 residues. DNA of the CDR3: TGTGCCAGCAGCACGACACTTACAACTAATGAAAAACTGTTTTTT. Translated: CASSTTLTTNEKLFF.

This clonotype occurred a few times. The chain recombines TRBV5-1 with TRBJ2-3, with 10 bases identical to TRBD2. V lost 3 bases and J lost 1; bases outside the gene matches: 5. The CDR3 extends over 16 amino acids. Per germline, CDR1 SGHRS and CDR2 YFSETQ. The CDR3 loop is CASSWGSGGRTDTQYF. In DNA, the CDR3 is TGCGCCAGCAGCTGGGGTAGCGGGGGGCGCACAGATACGCAGTATTTT.

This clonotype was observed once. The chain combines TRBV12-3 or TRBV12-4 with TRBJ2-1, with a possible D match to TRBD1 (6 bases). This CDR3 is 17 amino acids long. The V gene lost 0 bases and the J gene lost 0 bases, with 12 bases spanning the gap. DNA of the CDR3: TGTGCCAGCAGTTTAGCTCGGGCAGGGGCCTCCTACAATGAGCAGTTCTTC. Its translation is CASSLARAGASYNEQFF.

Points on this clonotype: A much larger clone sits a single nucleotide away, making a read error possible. The chain's CDR3 is CSAQVQPKETQYF. DNA for the CDR3: TGCAGCGCCCAGGTACAGCCAAAAGAGACCCAGTACTTC. The rearrangement joins TRBV29-1 to TRBJ2-7, with unresolved D. The DNA end favors TRBJ2-5, so the J call may be wrong. Germline V CDR1 and CDR2: SQVTM, ANQGSEA. The CDR3 sequence is 13 residues long.

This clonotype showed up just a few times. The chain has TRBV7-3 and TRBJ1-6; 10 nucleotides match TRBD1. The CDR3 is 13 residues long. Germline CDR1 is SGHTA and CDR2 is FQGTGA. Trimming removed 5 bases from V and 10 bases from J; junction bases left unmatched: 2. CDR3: CASSATGGSPLHF. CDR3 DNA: TGTGCCAGCAGCGCGACAGGGGGCTCACCCCTCCACTTT.

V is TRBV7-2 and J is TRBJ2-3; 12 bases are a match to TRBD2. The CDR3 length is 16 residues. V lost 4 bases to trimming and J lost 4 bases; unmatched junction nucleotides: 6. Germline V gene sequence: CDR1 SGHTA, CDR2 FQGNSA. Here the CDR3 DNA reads TGTGCCAGCAGCTCTAGCGGGGGGGCCTTTGCAGATACGCAGTATTTT. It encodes CASSSSGGAFADTQYF.

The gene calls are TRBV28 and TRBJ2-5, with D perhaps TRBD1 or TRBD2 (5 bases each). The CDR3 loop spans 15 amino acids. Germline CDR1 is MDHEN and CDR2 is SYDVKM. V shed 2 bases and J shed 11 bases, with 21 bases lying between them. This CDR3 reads CASSLQGPSVREQYF. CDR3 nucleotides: TGTGCCAGCAGTTTACAGGGTCCTTCCGTGAGGGAGCAGTACTTC.

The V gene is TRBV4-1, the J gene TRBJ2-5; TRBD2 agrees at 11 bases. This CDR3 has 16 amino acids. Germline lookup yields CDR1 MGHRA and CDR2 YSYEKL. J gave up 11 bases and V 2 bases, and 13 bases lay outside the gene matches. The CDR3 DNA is TGCGCCAGCAGCCAAATCCCGGCACTAGCGGGAGAGGAGCAGTACTTC. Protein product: CASSQIPALAGEEQYF.

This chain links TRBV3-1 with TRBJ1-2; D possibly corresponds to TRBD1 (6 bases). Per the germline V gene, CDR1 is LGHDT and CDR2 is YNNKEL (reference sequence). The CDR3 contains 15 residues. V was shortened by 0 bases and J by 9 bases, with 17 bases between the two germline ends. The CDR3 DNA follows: TGTGCCAGCAGCCAAGATGGGACAAGGGGCGCGCGCTACACCTTC. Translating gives CASSQDGTRGARYTF. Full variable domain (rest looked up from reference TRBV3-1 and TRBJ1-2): DTAVSQTPKYLVTQMGNDKSIKCEQNLGHDTMYWYKQDSKKFLKIMFSYNNKELIINETVPNRFSPKSPDKAHLNLHINSLELGDSAVYFCASSQDGTRGARYTFGSGTRLTVV.

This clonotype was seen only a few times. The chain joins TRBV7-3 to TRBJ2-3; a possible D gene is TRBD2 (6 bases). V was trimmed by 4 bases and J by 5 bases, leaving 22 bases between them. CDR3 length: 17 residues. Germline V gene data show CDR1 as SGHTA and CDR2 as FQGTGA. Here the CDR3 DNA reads TGTGCCAGCAGCTATTCCCCGAGCGGGCCATTCCAAGATACGCAGTATTTT. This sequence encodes CASSYSPSGPFQDTQYF.

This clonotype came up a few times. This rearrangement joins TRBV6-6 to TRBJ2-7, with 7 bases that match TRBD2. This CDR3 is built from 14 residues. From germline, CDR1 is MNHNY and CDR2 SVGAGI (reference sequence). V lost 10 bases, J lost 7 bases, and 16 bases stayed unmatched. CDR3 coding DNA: TGTGCCACCACCTCAGCGGGAAAGGCGGGAGAGCAGTACTTC. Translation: CATTSAGKAGEQYF.

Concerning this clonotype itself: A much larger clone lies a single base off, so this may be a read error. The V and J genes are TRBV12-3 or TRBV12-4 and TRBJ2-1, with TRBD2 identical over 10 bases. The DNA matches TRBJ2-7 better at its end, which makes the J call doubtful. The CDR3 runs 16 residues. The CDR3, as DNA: TGTGCCAGCAGTTTAAGGACTAGCGGTAGACACAATGAGCAGTACTTC. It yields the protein CASSLRTSGRHNEQYF.

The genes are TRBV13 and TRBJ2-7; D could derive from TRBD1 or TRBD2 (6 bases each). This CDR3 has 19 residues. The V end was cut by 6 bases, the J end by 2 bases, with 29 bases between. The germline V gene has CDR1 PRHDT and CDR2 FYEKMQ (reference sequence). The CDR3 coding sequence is TGTGCCAGCAGTCAGCAGACCGGTGGGACGGGGGCAAGGGCCTACGAGCAGTACTTC. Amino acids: CASSQQTGGTGARAYEQYF. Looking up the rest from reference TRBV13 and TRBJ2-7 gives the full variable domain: AAGVIQSPRHLIKEKRETATLKCYPIPRHDTVYWYQQGPGQDPQFLISFYEKMQSDKGSIPDRFSAQQFSDYHSELNMSSLELGDSALYFCASSQQTGGTGARAYEQYFGPGTRLTVT.

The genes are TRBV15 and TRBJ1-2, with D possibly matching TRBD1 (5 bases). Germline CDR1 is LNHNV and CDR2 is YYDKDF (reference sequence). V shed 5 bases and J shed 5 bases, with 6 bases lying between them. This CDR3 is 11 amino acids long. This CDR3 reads CATSGGYGYTF. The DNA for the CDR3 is TGTGCCACCAGCGGGGGGTATGGCTACACCTTC.

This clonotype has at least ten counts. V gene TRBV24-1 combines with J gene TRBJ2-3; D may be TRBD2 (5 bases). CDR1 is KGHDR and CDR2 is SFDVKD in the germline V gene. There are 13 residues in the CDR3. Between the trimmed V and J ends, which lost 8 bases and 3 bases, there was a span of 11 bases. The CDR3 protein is CATKREETDTQYF. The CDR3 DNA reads TGTGCCACCAAACGGGAAGAGACAGATACGCAGTATTTT.